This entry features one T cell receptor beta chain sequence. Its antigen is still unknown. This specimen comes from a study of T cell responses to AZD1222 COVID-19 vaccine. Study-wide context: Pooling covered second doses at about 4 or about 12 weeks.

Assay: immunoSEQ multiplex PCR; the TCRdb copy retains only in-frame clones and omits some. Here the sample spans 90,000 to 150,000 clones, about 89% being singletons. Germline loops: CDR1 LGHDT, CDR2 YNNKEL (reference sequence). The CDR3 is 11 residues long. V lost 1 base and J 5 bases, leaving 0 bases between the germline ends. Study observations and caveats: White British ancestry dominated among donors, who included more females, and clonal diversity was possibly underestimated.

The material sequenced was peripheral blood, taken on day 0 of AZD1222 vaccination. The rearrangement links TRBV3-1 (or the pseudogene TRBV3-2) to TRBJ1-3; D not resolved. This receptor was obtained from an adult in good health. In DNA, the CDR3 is TGTGCCAGCAGCCAAGGAAACACCATATATTTT. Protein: CASSQGNTIYF.